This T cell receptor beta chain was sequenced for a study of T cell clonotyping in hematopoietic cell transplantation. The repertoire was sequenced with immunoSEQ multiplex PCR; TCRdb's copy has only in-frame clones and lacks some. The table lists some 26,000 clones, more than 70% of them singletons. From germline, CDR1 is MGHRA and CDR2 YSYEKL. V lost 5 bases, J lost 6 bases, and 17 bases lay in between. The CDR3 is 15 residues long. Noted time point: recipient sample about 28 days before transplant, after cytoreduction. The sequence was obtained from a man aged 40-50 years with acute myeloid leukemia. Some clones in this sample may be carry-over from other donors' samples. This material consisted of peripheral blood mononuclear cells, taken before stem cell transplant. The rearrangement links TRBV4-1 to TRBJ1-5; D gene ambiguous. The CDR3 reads CASSVKTGPRQPQHF. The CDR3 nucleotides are TGCGCCAGCAGCGTAAAAACCGGGCCCCGTCAGCCCCAGCATTTT.